A single sample gave rise to the 30 T cell receptor beta chains below, sequenced in a study of T cell responses to AZD1222 COVID-19 vaccine (dated by TCRdb to about 2021). Library preparation was by the immunoSEQ multiplex PCR assay. TCRdb retrieved this table from immuneACCESS and kept in-frame rearrangements only. Not all clones are present; in checked studies, unresolved V genes account for under half, and no reason is known for the remainder. In all, the sample holds 85,000 to 110,000 clones, and over 75% of those were seen once. Approximately 22% of the sample lies in the top ten. The sample's time point label, in plain terms: baseline before first vaccination. This specimen was peripheral blood, taken on day 0 of AZD1222 vaccination. Source of these receptors: an adult in good health.

This chain uses TRBV18 with TRBJ1-4; 8 bases align to TRBD1. Trimming cost V 1 base and J 8 bases; bases outside gene matches: 3. Looked up from germline, CDR1 is KGHSH and CDR2 is LQKENI. This CDR3 comprises 14 residues. CDR3 nucleotide sequence: TGTGCCAGCTCACCACGGACAGGGAACGAAAAACTGTTTTTT. Translated, it gives CASSPRTGNEKLFF.

The rearrangement links TRBV7-6 to TRBJ2-5, with D possibly called TRBD1 or TRBD2 (5 bases each). From germline, CDR1 is SGHVS and CDR2 FNYEAQ. Trimming shortened V by 4 bases and J by 4 bases, and 16 bases separated the two germline ends. This CDR3 is built from 15 residues. The CDR3 here is CASSSDGTARETQYF. CDR3 sequence (DNA): TGTGCCAGCAGCTCAGACGGGACGGCTAGAGAGACCCAGTACTTC.

The CDR3 bases are TGTGCCAGCAGCAGAGGACAGGCGAATCAGCCCCAGCATTTT. Residues: CASSRGQANQPQHF. V and J are TRBV9 and TRBJ1-5, with 7 nucleotides matching TRBD1. Germline assignment: CDR1 SGDLS and CDR2 YYNGEE. This CDR3 is 14 amino acids long. Losses at the gene ends were 4 bases for V and 4 bases for J; bases not matched to a gene: 5.

The CDR3 reads CASSLREGTEAFF. CDR3 bases: TGTGCCAGCAGTTTAAGGGAAGGGACTGAAGCTTTCTTT. The chain employs TRBV27 and TRBJ1-1, with D unresolved. Germline V gene data show CDR1 as MNHEY and CDR2 as SMNVEV (reference sequence). This CDR3 has 13 residues. Trimming removed 2 bases at V and 5 bases at J, with 9 bases between.

V gene TRBV18 combines with J gene TRBJ1-2, with D unclear. CDR1 and CDR2 (germline): KGHSH, LQKENI. The CDR3 sequence is 14 residues long. Trimming shortened V by 0 bases and J by 6 bases, and 11 bases separated the two germline ends. DNA for the CDR3: TGTGCCAGCTCACCACCGATTATGTGGAATGGCTACACCTTC. Translated: CASSPPIMWNGYTF.

The J gene is TRBJ2-2, the V gene TRBV10-3; D might be TRBD1 or TRBD2, each matching 6 bases. V gave up 5 bases and J gave up 4 bases, with 17 bases separating them. The germline V gene encodes CDR1 ENHRY and CDR2 SYGVKD. The CDR3 has 16 amino acids. CDR3 sequence reads: CAISPPRGPGTGELFF. DNA of the CDR3: TGTGCCATCAGTCCTCCCCGGGGGCCGGGCACCGGGGAGCTGTTTTTT.

There are a few counts of this clone. The gene calls are TRBV7-2 and TRBJ2-1; 7 bases line up with TRBD1. This CDR3 has 15 residues. From germline, CDR1 is SGHTA and CDR2 FQGNSA. Trimming cost V 4 bases and J 6 bases; bases outside gene matches: 9. The CDR3 loop reads CASSSRQGRINEQFF. CDR3 DNA: TGTGCCAGCAGCTCACGACAGGGAAGGATCAATGAGCAGTTCTTC.

The CDR3 reads CASRTRYEQYF. In DNA form, the CDR3 reads TGTGCCAGCAGGACCCGCTACGAGCAGTACTTC. The V and J genes are TRBV2 and TRBJ2-7; no clear D gene. The CDR3 length is 11 residues. Trimming stripped 6 bases from V and 3 bases from J, with 6 bases between. Looked up from germline, CDR1 is SNHLY and CDR2 is FYNNEI.

The table lists this clone with a few counts. The rearrangement links TRBV5-6 to TRBJ1-2, with TRBD1 matching over 7 bases. CDR1 SGHDT and CDR2 YYEEEE come from the germline V gene. This CDR3 contains 14 residues. Trimming removed 1 base from V and 4 bases from J; junction bases left unmatched: 4. The CDR3 nucleotides read TGTGCCAGCAGCTTGCCAGGGGGTCCCTATGGCTACACCTTC. Protein: CASSLPGGPYGYTF.

The chain combines TRBV7-9 with TRBJ1-2; D not resolved. Trimming left V 1 base short and J 0 bases short, with 15 bases between. The CDR3 runs to 17 residues. CDR1 is SEHNR and CDR2 is FQNEAQ in the germline V gene (reference sequence). As DNA, the CDR3 is TGTGCCAGCAGCTTAGGCAATGGCAATCCGGCTAACTATGGCTACACCTTC. Residues: CASSLGNGNPANYGYTF.

The V and J genes are TRBV10-2 and TRBJ2-1; 13 bases are shared with TRBD2. V shed 3 bases and J 3 bases; nucleotides not matched to a gene: 8. The CDR3 totals 18 residues. CDR1 and CDR2 (germline): WSHSY, SAAADI. CDR3 DNA: TGCGCCAGCAGTGAAATACTAGCGGGAGGGTTTGGCTACAATGAGCAGTTCTTC. Encoded protein: CASSEILAGGFGYNEQFF.

The V gene is TRBV9, the J gene TRBJ1-4, with D tentatively TRBD1 (5 bases). Deletions cut 4 bases from V and 8 bases from J, with 15 bases between. This CDR3 is built from 14 residues. CDR1 is SGDLS and CDR2 is YYNGEE in the germline V gene. The CDR3 bases are TGTGCCAGCAGCTCCCCGGGGGGGAGAGAAAAACTGTTTTTT. It encodes CASSSPGGREKLFF.

With respect to this clone: No DNA is shown, since the ends of the CDR3 on it are uncertain; the CDR3 is the one TCRdb lists. V usage is TRBV28 and J usage is TRBJ1-3. CDR1 and CDR2 (germline): MDHEN, SYDVKM. The CDR3 length is 15 residues, termini included. The CDR3 is CASSSSGGTGNTIYF.

The chain carries TRBV7-2 and TRBJ1-2, with unresolved D. Trimming stripped 7 bases from V and 6 bases from J, with 24 bases between. CDR1 SGHTA and CDR2 FQGNSA come from the germline V gene. The CDR3 is 16 amino acids. The CDR3 loop is CASTVPASSRGHGYTF. The CDR3 coding sequence is TGTGCCAGCACCGTCCCGGCGTCCAGCCGGGGTCATGGCTACACCTTC. Looking up the rest from reference TRBV7-2 and TRBJ1-2 gives the full variable domain: GAGVSQSPSNKVTEKGKDVELRCDPISGHTALYWYRQSLGQGLEFLIYFQGNSAPDKSGLPSDRFSAERTGGSVSTLTIQRTQQEDSAVYLCASTVPASSRGHGYTFGSGTRLTVV.

The chain is built from TRBV29-1 and TRBJ2-1; D gene ambiguous. The CDR3 covers 11 residues. Germline-derived CDR1 and CDR2 are SQVTM and ANQGSEA. The germline V and J ends were trimmed by 7 bases and 2 bases, with 6 bases remaining between them. The CDR3 spells CSGQTYNEQFF. The CDR3 DNA sequence: TGCAGCGGCCAGACCTACAATGAGCAGTTCTTC.

V usage is TRBV6-5 and J usage is TRBJ2-1, with D perhaps matching TRBD2 (6 bases). Per germline, CDR1 MNHEY and CDR2 SVGAGI. This CDR3 has 14 residues. V was cut by 0 bases and J by 8 bases, with 11 bases left in between. The CDR3 spells CASSYSWWEDEQFF. The CDR3 DNA reads as TGTGCCAGCAGTTACTCATGGTGGGAGGATGAGCAGTTCTTC.

This clone has just one count. This chain joins TRBV4-3 and TRBJ1-2; TRBD1 is a possible D gene (6 bases). V was shortened by 4 bases and J by 9 bases, with 18 bases between the two germline ends. The CDR3 consists of 14 residues. CDR1 and CDR2 (germline): LGHNA, YSLEER. The CDR3 nucleotides read TGCGCCAGCAGCCTCAAAGAGGGGGTTCATCGCTACACCTTC. Protein product: CASSLKEGVHRYTF.

The V and J genes are TRBV7-9 and TRBJ1-6; D remains ambiguous. Germline V gene lookup returns CDR1 SEHNR and CDR2 FQNEAQ (reference sequence). Trimming left V 8 bases short and J 10 bases short, with 15 bases between. The length of the CDR3 is 13 residues. The CDR3: CASAPQASSPLHF. In DNA, the CDR3 is TGTGCCAGCGCCCCACAAGCTAGCTCACCCCTCCACTTT. Full variable domain (remainder filled in from reference TRBV7-9 and TRBJ1-6): DTGVSQNPRHKITKRGQNVTFRCDPISEHNRLYWYRQTLGQGPEFLTYFQNEAQLEKSRLLSDRFSAERPKGSFSTLEIQRTEQGDSAMYLCASAPQASSPLHFGNGTRLTVT.

The chain has TRBV28 and TRBJ2-3; D may correspond to TRBD1 or TRBD2 (5 bases each). The V gene's germline CDR1 is MDHEN and CDR2 SYDVKM. Trimming took off 6 bases at V and 5 bases at J, with 18 bases between the two ends. The CDR3 is made up of 15 amino acids. Here the CDR3 reads CASRALGETEDTQYF. The CDR3 DNA follows: TGTGCCAGCAGAGCGTTGGGGGAAACGGAAGATACGCAGTATTTT.

The chain has TRBV19 and TRBJ1-4; TRBD1 matches 8 bases. Germline V CDR1 and CDR2: LNHDA, SQIVND (reference sequence). The CDR3 runs 15 residues. The J segment lost 10 bases and the V segment lost 7 bases, leaving 14 bases of the junction unmatched. The CDR3 reads CASTDSGTGVSKLFF. For the CDR3, the DNA is TGTGCCAGTACCGATTCCGGGACAGGCGTCTCAAAACTGTTTTTT.

This rearrangement joins TRBV7-9 to TRBJ1-2, with D perhaps matching TRBD1 (6 bases). This CDR3 has 15 amino acids. Germline V gene sequence: CDR1 SEHNR, CDR2 FQNEAQ (reference sequence). Trimming cost V 5 bases and J 0 bases, with 13 bases left between them. The CDR3 loop is CASSLAGTPNYGYTF. DNA for the CDR3: TGTGCCAGCAGCCTCGCCGGGACACCTAACTATGGCTACACCTTC.

This clone was detected a few times. The chain carries TRBV25-1 and TRBJ1-3; D not certain. The V end was cut by 8 bases, the J end by 0 bases, with 11 bases between. CDR1 and CDR2 from the germline V gene are MGHDK and SYGVNS. The CDR3 consists of 14 residues. This CDR3 is CASSWGSSGNTIYF. The CDR3 region has the DNA TGTGCCAGCTCTTGGGGAAGCTCTGGAAACACCATATATTTT.

V and J are TRBV7-2 and TRBJ2-7; D ambiguous. Trimming took off 4 bases at V and 4 bases at J, with 5 bases between the two ends. This CDR3 comprises 11 residues. The germline V gene encodes CDR1 SGHTA and CDR2 FQGNSA. This CDR3 reads CASSSAYEQYF. The DNA of the CDR3 is TGTGCCAGCAGCTCCGCGTACGAGCAGTACTTC.

The chain recombines TRBV7-2 with TRBJ2-5, with 9 bases matching TRBD1. The CDR3 totals 16 residues. V lost 0 bases to trimming and J lost 4 bases; unmatched junction nucleotides: 6. CDR1 is SGHTA and CDR2 is FQGNSA in the germline V gene. The CDR3 DNA follows: TGTGCCAGCAGCTTAGCATCACAGGGGGCGGGAGAGACCCAGTACTTC. Translation: CASSLASQGAGETQYF. Variable domain in full (rest from reference TRBV7-2 and TRBJ2-5): GAGVSQSPSNKVTEKGKDVELRCDPISGHTALYWYRQSLGQGLEFLIYFQGNSAPDKSGLPSDRFSAERTGGSVSTLTIQRTQQEDSAVYLCASSLASQGAGETQYFGPGTRLLVL.

This clone appeared once. The V call is TRBV6-4, the J call TRBJ1-1; D remains ambiguous. The germline V gene encodes CDR1 MRHNA and CDR2 SNTAGT. This CDR3 has 14 residues. The V end lost 4 bases, the J end lost 3 bases, and 12 bases lay between the germline ends. The CDR3 reads CASSGTLLHTEAFF. In DNA form, the CDR3 reads TGTGCCAGCAGTGGTACATTATTACACACTGAAGCTTTCTTT.

The chain combines TRBV6-6 with TRBJ2-7; D uncertain. The CDR3 has 13 residues. CDR1 MNHNY and CDR2 SVGAGI come from the germline V gene (reference sequence). Trimming stripped 6 bases from V and 5 bases from J, with 14 bases between. The CDR3 bases are TGTGCCAGCAGCCCCCGGATGAACGACGAGCAGTACTTC. Amino acids: CASSPRMNDEQYF.

J is TRBJ1-2 and V is TRBV28; D remains unclear. Germline V gene sequence: CDR1 MDHEN, CDR2 SYDVKM. Trimming stripped 3 bases from V and 0 bases from J, with 14 bases between. CDR3 length equals 16 residues. CDR3 nucleotide sequence: TGTGCCAGCAGTTTGGAGGGCATGCAATCTAACTATGGCTACACCTTC. Its translation: CASSLEGMQSNYGYTF.

This clone has a single count. The chain couples TRBV6-5 to TRBJ2-1, with TRBD2 identical over 9 bases. J was trimmed by 8 bases and V by 0 bases; bases with no gene match: 5. The CDR3 runs 15 residues. Germline V gene sequence: CDR1 MNHEY, CDR2 SVGAGI. CDR3 bases: TGTGCCAGCAGTTACTCTGCGGGAGGGCCCGATGAGCAGTTCTTC. This encodes CASSYSAGGPDEQFF.

The gene calls are TRBV7-2 and TRBJ1-2, with D possibly TRBD1 on 6 matching bases. Trimming pared 1 base from V and 4 bases from J, leaving 13 bases between. The CDR3 covers 15 residues. Germline-derived CDR1 and CDR2 are SGHTA and FQGNSA. The CDR3 sequence: CASSLVRDIGYGYTF. CDR3 nucleotides: TGTGCCAGCAGCTTAGTAAGGGACATAGGCTATGGCTACACCTTC.

V gene TRBV4-1 combines with J gene TRBJ2-1, with 11 bases that match TRBD2. This CDR3 is 16 amino acids long. The junction had 9 bases not matched to a gene; V was cut back by 5 bases and J by 6 bases. Germline V CDR1 and CDR2: MGHRA, YSYEKL. The DNA of the CDR3 is TGCGCCAGCAGCTACACCGGGACTAGCGGCATCAATGAGCAGTTCTTC. As protein: CASSYTGTSGINEQFF.